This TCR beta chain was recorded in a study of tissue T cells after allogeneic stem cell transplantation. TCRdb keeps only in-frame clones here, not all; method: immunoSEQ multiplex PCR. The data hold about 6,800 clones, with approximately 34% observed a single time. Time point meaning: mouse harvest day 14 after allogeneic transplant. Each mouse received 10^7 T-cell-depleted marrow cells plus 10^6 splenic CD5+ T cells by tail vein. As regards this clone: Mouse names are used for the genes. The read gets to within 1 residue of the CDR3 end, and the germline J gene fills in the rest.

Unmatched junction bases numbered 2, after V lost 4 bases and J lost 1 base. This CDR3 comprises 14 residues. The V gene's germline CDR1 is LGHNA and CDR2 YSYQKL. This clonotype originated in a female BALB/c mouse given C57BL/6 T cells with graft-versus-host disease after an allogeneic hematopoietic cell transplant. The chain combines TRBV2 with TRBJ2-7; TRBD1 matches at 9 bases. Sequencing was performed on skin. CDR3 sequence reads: CASSPGTGSYEQYF. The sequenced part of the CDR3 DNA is TGTGCCAGCAGCCCCGGGACAGGGTCCTATGAACAGTAC.